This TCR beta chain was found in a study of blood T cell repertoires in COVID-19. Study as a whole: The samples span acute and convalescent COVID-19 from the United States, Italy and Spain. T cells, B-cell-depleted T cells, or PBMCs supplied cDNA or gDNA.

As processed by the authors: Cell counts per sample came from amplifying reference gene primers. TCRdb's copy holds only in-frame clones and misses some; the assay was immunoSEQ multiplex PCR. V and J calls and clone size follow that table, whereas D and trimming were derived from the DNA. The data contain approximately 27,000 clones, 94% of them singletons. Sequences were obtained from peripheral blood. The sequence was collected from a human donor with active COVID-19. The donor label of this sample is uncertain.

The CDR3 sequence is CASSDAPSGRAPFF. The CDR3 DNA is TGTGCCAGCAGTGACGCCCCTAGCGGGAGGGCCCCGTTCTTC. The chain carries TRBV6-1 and TRBJ2-1; TRBD2 agrees at 12 bases. The CDR3 covers 14 residues. With V trimmed by 3 bases and J by 15 bases, 9 bases remained unmatched. Per germline, CDR1 MNHNS and CDR2 SASEGT.